The 11 T cell receptor beta chains given below trace back to one sample, sequenced in a study of blood T cell repertoires in COVID-19. Generated by immunoSEQ multiplex PCR, the TCRdb table keeps only in-frame clones and is missing some. This sample yields roughly 120,000 clones, of which about 85% are seen a single time; about 13% belongs to the top ten. Material for sequencing was peripheral blood. These receptors originate from a human donor in a cohort sampled during active COVID-19.

This chain uses TRBV19 with TRBJ2-7; perhaps TRBD2 as D (5 bases). Germline CDR1 LNHDA, CDR2 SQIVND (reference sequence). The CDR3 spans 15 residues. The germline V and J ends were trimmed by 5 bases and 5 bases, with 19 bases remaining between them. The CDR3 reads CASSGGSTGENEQYF. The DNA of the CDR3 is TGTGCCAGTAGTGGCGGGTCAACCGGGGAGAACGAGCAGTACTTC.

The chain recombines TRBV5-6 with TRBJ2-1; TRBD2 aligns across 9 bases. The germline V gene encodes CDR1 SGHDT and CDR2 YYEEEE. Unmatched junction bases numbered 13, after V lost 6 bases and J lost 0 bases. The CDR3 loop spans 18 amino acids. Here the CDR3 DNA reads TGTGCCAGCACCGGGGCGGGAGGGCCCCCCCTCTCCTACAATGAGCAGTTCTTC. It encodes CASTGAGGPPLSYNEQFF.

This clone was seen only a few times. The J gene is TRBJ1-6, the V gene TRBV7-2; D remains ambiguous. This CDR3 region has 12 residues. The V end was cut by 2 bases, the J end by 6 bases, with 2 bases between. Germline V lookup: CDR1 SGHTA, CDR2 FQGNSA. The CDR3 spells CASSLRNSPLHF. The CDR3 DNA reads as TGTGCCAGCAGCTTACGTAATTCACCCCTCCACTTT.

This clone was recorded once. V gene TRBV6-1 combines with J gene TRBJ1-5, with 7 bases matching TRBD1. The CDR3 extends over 14 amino acids. Trimming removed 3 bases from V and 5 bases from J; junction bases left unmatched: 4. The germline gives CDR1 MNHNS, CDR2 SASEGT. In DNA form, the CDR3 reads TGTGCCAGCAGTGATGGACAGGTTGATCAGCCCCAGCATTTT. This codes for CASSDGQVDQPQHF.

The V and J genes are TRBV29-1 and TRBJ1-2; possibly TRBD1 for D (6 bases). V was pared by 6 bases and J by 8 bases, with 25 bases between. The CDR3 runs to 15 residues. CDR1 and CDR2 from the germline V gene are SQVTM and ANQGSEA. CDR3 sequence reads: CSVTYSRGDGRGYTF. The CDR3, as DNA: TGCAGCGTAACCTATTCCAGGGGCGACGGGCGGGGCTACACCTTC.

The chain recombines TRBV28 with TRBJ2-7; no reliable D call. This CDR3 has 12 amino acids. Deletions cut 7 bases from V and 7 bases from J, with 14 bases between. The germline CDR1 and CDR2 sequences are MDHEN and SYDVKM. The CDR3 region has the DNA TGTGCCAGCATTTTGCCCACCGGGGAGCAGTACTTC. It is translated as CASILPTGEQYF.

The V call is TRBV6-5, the J call TRBJ2-1, with 10 bases lining up with TRBD2. The V segment lost 7 bases and the J segment 1 base; nucleotides outside the gene matches: 1. CDR3 length: 14 residues. Per the germline V gene, CDR1 is MNHEY and CDR2 is SVGAGI. The CDR3 sequence is CASTTSGSYNEQFF. DNA for the CDR3: TGTGCCAGCACGACTAGCGGGTCCTACAATGAGCAGTTCTTC.

The chain joins TRBV6-5 to TRBJ2-2; 9 positions agree with TRBD1. With V trimmed by 5 bases and J by 12 bases, 7 bases remained unmatched. Germline CDR1 and CDR2: MNHEY and SVGAGI. There are 13 residues in the CDR3. Here the CDR3 reads CASSTPGTGKLFF. DNA for the CDR3: TGTGCCAGCAGTACCCCCGGGACAGGGAAGCTGTTTTTT.

This clone was detected a few times. The chain uses TRBV5-5 and TRBJ1-1, with D unresolved. Germline CDR1 and CDR2: SGHKS and YYEKEE (reference sequence). Trimming removed 2 bases at V and 3 bases at J, with 8 bases between. The CDR3 runs to 13 residues. CDR3 protein: CASSFGLYTEAFF. The CDR3 DNA sequence: TGTGCCAGCAGCTTCGGGTTATACACTGAAGCTTTCTTT.

The chain recombines TRBV5-1 with TRBJ1-3; D is unresolved. Germline V lookup: CDR1 SGHRS, CDR2 YFSETQ. The V end lost 3 bases, the J end lost 1 base, and 11 bases lay between the germline ends. CDR3 length: 15 amino acids. In DNA, the CDR3 is TGCGCCAGCAGCTCTTCCCCCCGTTCTGGAAACACCATATATTTT. It encodes CASSSSPRSGNTIYF.

The rearrangement joins TRBV7-6 to TRBJ1-3; the D is unclear. CDR1 and CDR2 from the germline V gene are SGHVS and FNYEAQ. This CDR3 has 16 amino acids. V dropped 0 bases and J dropped 2 bases, with 11 bases sitting between them. CDR3 nucleotides: TGTGCCAGCAGCTTAGCGACTGGCGGAACTGGAAACACCATATATTTT. Translated, it gives CASSLATGGTGNTIYF. Full variable domain (missing parts from reference TRBV7-6 and TRBJ1-3): GAGVSQSPRYKVTKRGQDVALRCDPISGHVSLYWYRQALGQGPEFLTYFNYEAQQDKSGLPNDRFSAERPEGSISTLTIQRTEQRDSAMYRCASSLATGGTGNTIYFGEGSWLTVV.